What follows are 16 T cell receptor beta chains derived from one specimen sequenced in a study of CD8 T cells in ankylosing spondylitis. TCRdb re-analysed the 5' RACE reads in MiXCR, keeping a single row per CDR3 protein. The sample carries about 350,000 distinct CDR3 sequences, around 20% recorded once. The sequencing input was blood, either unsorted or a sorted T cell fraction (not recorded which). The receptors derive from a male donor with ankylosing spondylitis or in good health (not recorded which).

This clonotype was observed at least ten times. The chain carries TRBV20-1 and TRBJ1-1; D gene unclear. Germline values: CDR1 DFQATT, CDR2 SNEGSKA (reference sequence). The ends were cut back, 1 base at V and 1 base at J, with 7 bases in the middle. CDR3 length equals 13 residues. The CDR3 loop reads CSARGWANTEAFF. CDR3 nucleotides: TGCAGTGCTAGAGGTTGGGCGAACACTGAAGCTTTCTTT.

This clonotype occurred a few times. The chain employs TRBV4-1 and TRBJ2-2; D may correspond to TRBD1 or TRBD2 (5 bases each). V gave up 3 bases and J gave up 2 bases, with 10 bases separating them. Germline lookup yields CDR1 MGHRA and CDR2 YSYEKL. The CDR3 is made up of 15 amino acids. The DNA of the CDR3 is TGCGCCAGCAGCCAGTTTGGGGGAAACACCGGGGAGCTGTTTTTT. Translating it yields CASSQFGGNTGELFF.

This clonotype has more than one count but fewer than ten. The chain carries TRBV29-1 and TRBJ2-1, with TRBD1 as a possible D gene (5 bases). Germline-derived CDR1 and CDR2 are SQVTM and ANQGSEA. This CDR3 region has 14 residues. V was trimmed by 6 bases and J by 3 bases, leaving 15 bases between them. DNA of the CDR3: TGCAGCGTACCGACAGATCTGCGCTACAATGAGCAGTTCTTC. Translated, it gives CSVPTDLRYNEQFF.

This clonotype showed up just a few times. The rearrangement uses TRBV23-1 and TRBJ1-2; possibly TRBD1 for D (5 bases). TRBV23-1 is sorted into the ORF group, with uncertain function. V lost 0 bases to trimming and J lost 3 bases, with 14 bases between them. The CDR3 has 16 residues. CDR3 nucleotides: TGCGCCAGCAGTCAATCCGGCGCAGGGTGGGACTATGGCTACACCTTC. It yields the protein CASSQSGAGWDYGYTF.

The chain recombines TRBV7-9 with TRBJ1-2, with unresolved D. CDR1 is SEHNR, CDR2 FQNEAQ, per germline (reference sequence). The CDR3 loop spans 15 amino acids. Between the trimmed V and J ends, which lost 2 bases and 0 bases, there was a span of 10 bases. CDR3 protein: CASSLSVEANYGYTF. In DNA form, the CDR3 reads TGTGCCAGCAGCTTAAGCGTGGAAGCTAACTATGGCTACACCTTC.

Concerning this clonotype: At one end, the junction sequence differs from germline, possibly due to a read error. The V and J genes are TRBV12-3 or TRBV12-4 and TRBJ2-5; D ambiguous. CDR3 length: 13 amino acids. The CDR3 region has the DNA TGTGTCAGCAGCCCCCTATACTCGGAGACCCAGTACTTC. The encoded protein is CVSSPLYSETQYF.

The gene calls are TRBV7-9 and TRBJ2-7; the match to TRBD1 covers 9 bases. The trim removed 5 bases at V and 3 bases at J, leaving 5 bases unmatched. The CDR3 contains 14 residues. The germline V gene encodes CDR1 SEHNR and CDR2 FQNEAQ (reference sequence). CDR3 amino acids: CASSTDRGNYEQYF. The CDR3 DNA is TGTGCCAGCAGCACGGACAGGGGCAACTACGAGCAGTACTTC.

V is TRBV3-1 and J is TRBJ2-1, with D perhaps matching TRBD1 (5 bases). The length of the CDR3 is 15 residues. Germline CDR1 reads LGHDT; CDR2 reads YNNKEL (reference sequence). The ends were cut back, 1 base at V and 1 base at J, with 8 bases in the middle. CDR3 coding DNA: TGTGCCAGCAGCCAAGGGGGCTGGTCCTACAATGAGCAGTTCTTC. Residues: CASSQGGWSYNEQFF.

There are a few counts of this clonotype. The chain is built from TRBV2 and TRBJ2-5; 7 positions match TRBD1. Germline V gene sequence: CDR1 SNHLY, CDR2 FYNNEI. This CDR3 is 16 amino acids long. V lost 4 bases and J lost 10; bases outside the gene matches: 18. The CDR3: CASSGRTGSPQEGQYF. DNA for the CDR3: TGTGCCAGCAGTGGGAGGACAGGTTCTCCCCAAGAGGGCCAGTACTTC.

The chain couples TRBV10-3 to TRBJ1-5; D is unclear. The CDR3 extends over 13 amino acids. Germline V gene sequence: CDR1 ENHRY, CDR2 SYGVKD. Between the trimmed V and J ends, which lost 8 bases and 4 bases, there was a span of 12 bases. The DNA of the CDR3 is TGTGCCATCCAACAAGAAGGGAATCAGCCCCAGCATTTT. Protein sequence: CAIQQEGNQPQHF.

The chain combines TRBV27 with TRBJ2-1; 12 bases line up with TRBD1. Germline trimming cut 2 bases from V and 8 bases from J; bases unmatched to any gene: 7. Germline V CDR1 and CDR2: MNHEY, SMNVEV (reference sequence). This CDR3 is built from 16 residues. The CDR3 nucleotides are TGTGCCAGCAGTTTAGGTGGGACAGGGGGCATGGATGAGCAGTTCTTC. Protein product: CASSLGGTGGMDEQFF.

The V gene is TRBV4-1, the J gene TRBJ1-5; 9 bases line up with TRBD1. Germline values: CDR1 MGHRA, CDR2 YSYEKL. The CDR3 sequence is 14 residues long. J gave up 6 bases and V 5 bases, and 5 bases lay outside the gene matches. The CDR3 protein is CASSWGTGTQPQHF. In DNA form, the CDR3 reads TGCGCCAGCAGCTGGGGGACAGGGACTCAGCCCCAGCATTTT.

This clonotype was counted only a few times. CDR3 loop: CASSPFQYF. CDR3 DNA sequence: TGTGCCAGCAGTCCTTTTCAGTACTTC. The chain has TRBV12-3 or TRBV12-4 and TRBJ2-7, with D uncertain. The CDR3 sequence is 9 residues long. Trimming shortened V by 5 bases and J by 10 bases, and 6 bases separated the two germline ends.

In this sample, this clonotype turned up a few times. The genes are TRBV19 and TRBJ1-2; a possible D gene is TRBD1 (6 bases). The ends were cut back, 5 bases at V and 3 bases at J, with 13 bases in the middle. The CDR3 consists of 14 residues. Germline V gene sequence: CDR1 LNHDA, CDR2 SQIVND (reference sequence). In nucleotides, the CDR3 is TGTGCCAGTAGTCCGCTGGACAGTTACTATGGCTACACCTTC. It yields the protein CASSPLDSYYGYTF.

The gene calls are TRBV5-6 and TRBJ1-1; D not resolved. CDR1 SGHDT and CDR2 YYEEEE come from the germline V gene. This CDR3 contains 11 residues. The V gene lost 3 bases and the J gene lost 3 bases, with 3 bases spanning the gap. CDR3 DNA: TGTGCCAGCAGCTATCACACTGAAGCTTTCTTT. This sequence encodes CASSYHTEAFF.

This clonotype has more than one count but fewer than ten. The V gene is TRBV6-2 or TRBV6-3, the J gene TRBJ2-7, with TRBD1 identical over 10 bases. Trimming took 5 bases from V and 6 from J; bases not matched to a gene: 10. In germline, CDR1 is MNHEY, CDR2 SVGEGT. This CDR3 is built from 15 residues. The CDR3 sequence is CASSPSGTGVSEQYF. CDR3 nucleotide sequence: TGTGCCAGCAGTCCCTCCGGGACAGGGGTCTCCGAGCAGTACTTC.